This T cell receptor beta chain comes out of a study of cytomegalovirus exposure and HLA in healthy donors. The germline V gene has CDR1 LNHNV and CDR2 YYDKDF (reference sequence). V dropped 3 bases and J dropped 5; count of bases not matched to a gene: 8. This CDR3 region has 15 residues. Researchers ran the PCR with 60 Vbeta and 13 Jbeta primers. Assay used: immunoSEQ multiplex PCR; TCRdb lists only in-frame clones, some missing. The data hold 150,000 to 180,000 clones, with around 81% observed a single time. The gene calls are TRBV15 and TRBJ1-1; 8 nucleotides align to TRBD1. Sequenced sample: PBMCs. The receptor was isolated from a woman between 40 and 50 years old in good health and CMV-seropositive. CDR3 nucleotides: TGTGCCACCAGCAGGGTTGACAGGGGATGGACTGAAGCTTTCTTT. Encoded protein: CATSRVDRGWTEAFF. Full variable domain (rest looked up from reference TRBV15 and TRBJ1-1): DAMVIQNPRYQVTQFGKPVTLSCSQTLNHNVMYWYQQKSSQAPKLLFHYYDKDFNNEADTPDNFQSRRPNTSFCFLDIRSPGLGDTAMYLCATSRVDRGWTEAFFGQGTRLTVV.